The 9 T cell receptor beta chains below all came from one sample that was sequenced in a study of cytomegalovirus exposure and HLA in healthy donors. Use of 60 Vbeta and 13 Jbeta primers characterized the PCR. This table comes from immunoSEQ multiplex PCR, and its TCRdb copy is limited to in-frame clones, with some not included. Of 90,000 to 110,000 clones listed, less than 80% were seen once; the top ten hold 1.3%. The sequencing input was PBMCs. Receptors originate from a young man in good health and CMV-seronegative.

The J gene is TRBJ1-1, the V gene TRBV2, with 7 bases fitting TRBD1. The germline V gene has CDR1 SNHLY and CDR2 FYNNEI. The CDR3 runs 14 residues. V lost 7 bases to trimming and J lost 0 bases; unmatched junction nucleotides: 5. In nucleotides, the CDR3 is TGTGCCAGCAACCTACAGGGGATGAACACTGAAGCTTTCTTT. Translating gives CASNLQGMNTEAFF.

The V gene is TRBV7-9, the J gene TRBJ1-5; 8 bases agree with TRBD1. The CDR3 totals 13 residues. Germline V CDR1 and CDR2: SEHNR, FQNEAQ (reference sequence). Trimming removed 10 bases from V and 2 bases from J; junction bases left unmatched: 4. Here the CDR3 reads CATQGAGNQPQHF. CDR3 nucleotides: TGTGCCACCCAGGGGGCGGGCAATCAGCCCCAGCATTTT.

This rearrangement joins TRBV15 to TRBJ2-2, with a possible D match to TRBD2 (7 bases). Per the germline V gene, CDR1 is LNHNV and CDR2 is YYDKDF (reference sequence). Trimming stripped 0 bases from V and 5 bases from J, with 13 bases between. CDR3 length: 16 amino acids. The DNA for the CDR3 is TGTGCCACCAGCAGAGATCTGGGGGGGGCGACCGGGGAGCTGTTTTTT. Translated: CATSRDLGGATGELFF.

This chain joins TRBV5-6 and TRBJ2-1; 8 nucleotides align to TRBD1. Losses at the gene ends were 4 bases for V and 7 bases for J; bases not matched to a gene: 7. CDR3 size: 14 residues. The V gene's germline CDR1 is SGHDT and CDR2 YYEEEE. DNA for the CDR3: TGTGCCAGCAGCCGCGGACAGGGTAGAAATGAGCAGTTCTTC. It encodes CASSRGQGRNEQFF. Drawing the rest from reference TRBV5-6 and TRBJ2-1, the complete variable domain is DAGVTQSPTHLIKTRGQQVTLRCSPKSGHDTVSWYQQALGQGPQFIFQYYEEEERQRGNFPDRFSGHQFPNYSSELNVNALLLGDSALYLCASSRGQGRNEQFFGPGTRLTVL.

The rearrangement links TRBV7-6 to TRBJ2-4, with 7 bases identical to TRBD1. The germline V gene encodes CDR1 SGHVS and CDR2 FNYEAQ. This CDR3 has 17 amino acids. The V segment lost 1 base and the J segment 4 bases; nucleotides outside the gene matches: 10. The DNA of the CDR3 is TGTGCCAGCAGCTTAGGTGGCAGGGGGATGTCAAAAAACATTCAGTACTTC. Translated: CASSLGGRGMSKNIQYF.

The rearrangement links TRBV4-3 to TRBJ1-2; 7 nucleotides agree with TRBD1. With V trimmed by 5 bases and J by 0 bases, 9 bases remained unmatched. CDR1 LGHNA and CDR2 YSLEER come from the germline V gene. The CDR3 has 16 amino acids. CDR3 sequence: CASSETGMGTNYGYTF. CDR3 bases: TGCGCCAGCAGCGAGACAGGGATGGGCACTAACTATGGCTACACCTTC.

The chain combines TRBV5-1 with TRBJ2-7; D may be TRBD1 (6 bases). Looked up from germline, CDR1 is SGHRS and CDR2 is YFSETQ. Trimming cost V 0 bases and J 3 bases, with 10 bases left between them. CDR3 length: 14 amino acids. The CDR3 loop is CASSLGETGYEQYF. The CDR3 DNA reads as TGCGCCAGCAGCTTGGGAGAGACAGGCTACGAGCAGTACTTC.

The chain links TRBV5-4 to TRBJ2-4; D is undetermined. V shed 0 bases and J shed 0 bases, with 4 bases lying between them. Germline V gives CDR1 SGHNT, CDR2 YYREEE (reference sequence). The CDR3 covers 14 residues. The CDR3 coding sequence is TGTGCCAGCAGCTTGGAACTAGCCAAAAACATTCAGTACTTC. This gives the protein CASSLELAKNIQYF.

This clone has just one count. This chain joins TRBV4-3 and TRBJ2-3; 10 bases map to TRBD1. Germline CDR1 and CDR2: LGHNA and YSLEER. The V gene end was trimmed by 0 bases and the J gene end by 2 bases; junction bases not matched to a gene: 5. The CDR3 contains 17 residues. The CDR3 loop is CASSQDRDRGSTDTQYF. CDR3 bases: TGCGCCAGCAGCCAAGACCGGGACAGGGGCTCCACAGATACGCAGTATTTT.